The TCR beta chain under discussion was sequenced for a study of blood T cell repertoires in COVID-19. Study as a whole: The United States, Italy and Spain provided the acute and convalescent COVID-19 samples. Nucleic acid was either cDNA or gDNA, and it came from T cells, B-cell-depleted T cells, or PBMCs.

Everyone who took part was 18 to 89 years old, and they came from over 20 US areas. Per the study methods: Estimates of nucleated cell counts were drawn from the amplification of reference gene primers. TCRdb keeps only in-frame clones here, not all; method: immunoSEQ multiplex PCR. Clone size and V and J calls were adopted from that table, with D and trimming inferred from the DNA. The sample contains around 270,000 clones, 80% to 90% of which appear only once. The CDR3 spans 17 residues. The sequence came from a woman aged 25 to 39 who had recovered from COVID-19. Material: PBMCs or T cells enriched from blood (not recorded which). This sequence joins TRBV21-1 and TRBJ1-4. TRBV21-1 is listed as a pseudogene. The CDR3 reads CASSKERVGATNEKLFF. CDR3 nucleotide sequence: TGTGCCAGCAGCAAGGAGCGCGTCGGGGCAACTAATGAAAAACTGTTTTTT.